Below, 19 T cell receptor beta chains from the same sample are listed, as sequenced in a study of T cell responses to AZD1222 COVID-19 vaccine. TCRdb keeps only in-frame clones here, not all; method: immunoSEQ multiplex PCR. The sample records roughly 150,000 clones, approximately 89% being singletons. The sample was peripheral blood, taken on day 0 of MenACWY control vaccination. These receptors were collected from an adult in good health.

The CDR3 spells CASSLRGHYGYTF. CDR3 DNA: TGTGCCAGCAGCTTGAGGGGCCACTATGGCTACACCTTC. The chain joins TRBV7-2 to TRBJ1-2; D is possibly TRBD1 (5 bases). Looked up from germline, CDR1 is SGHTA and CDR2 is FQGNSA. Trimming pared 3 bases from V and 3 bases from J, leaving 8 bases between. The CDR3 extends over 13 amino acids.

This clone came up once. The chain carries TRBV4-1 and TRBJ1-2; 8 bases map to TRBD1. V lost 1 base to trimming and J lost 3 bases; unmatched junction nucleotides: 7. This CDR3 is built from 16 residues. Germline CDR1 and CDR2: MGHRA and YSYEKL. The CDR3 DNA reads TGCGCCAGCAGCCAAGGGAGACAGGGGAGCTACTATGGCTACACCTTC. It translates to CASSQGRQGSYYGYTF.

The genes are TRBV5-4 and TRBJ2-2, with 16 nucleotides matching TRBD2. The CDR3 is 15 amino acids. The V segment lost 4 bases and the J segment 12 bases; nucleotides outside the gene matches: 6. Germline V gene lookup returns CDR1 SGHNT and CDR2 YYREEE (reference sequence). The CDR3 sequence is CASSPGTSGGAQLFF. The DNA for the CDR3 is TGTGCCAGCAGCCCCGGGACTAGCGGGGGGGCCCAGCTGTTTTTT.

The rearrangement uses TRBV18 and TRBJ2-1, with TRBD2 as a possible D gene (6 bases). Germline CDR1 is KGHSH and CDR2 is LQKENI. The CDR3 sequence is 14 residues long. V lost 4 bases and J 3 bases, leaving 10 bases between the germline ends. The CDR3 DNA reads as TGTGCCAGCTCACGCCAGACTAGCTACAATGAGCAGTTCTTC. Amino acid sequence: CASSRQTSYNEQFF.

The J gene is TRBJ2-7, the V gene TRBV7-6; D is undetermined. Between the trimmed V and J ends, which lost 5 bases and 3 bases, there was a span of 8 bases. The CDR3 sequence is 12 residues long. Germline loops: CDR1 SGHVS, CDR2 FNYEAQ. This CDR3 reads CASSLPGYEQYF. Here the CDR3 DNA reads TGTGCCAGCAGCCTCCCGGGCTACGAGCAGTACTTC.

The CDR3 region has the DNA TGCAGTGCAAACAGGGTCCCCGAAGCTTTCTTT. Its protein product is CSANRVPEAFF. This rearrangement joins TRBV20-1 to TRBJ1-1; perhaps TRBD1 as D (6 bases). The CDR3 length is 11 residues. Germline assignment: CDR1 DFQATT and CDR2 SNEGSKA (reference sequence). Between the trimmed V and J ends, which lost 6 bases and 8 bases, there was a span of 13 bases.

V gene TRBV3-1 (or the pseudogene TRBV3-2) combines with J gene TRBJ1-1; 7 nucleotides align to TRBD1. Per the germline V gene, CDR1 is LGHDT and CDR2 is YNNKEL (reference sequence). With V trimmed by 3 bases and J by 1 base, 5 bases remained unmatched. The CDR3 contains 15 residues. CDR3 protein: CASSQRQGSNTEAFF. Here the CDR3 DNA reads TGTGCCAGCAGCCAGAGACAGGGATCGAACACTGAAGCTTTCTTT.

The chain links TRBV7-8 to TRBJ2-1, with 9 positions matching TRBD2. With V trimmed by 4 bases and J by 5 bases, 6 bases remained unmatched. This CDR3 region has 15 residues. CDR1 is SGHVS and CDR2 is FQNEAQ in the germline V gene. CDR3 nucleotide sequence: TGTGCCAGCAGCTCACATAGCGGGAGCAACAATGAGCAGTTCTTC. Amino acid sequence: CASSSHSGSNNEQFF.

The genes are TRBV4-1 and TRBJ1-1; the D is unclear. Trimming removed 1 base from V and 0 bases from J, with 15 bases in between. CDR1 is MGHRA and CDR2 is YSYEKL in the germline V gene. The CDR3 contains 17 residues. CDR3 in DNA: TGCGCCAGCAGCCAAGGGAGGCAGGCTGGCATGAACACTGAAGCTTTCTTT. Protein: CASSQGRQAGMNTEAFF.

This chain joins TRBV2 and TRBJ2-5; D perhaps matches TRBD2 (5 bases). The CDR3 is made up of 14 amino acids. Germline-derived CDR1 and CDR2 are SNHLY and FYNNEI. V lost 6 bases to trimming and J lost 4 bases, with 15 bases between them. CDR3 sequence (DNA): TGTGCCAGCAGCGAATTACAACGGGGAGAGACCCAGTACTTC. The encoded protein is CASSELQRGETQYF.

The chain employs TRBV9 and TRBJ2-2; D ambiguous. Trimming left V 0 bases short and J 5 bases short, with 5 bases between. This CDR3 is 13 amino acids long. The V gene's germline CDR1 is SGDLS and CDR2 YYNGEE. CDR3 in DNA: TGTGCCAGCAGCGTAGTCGAGACCGGGGAGCTGTTTTTT. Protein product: CASSVVETGELFF.

The CDR3 bases are TGCAGCGTCACGACAGATAGCTACGAGCAGTACTTC. Its protein is CSVTTDSYEQYF. The chain is built from TRBV29-1 and TRBJ2-7; D is possibly TRBD1 (5 bases). This CDR3 spans 12 amino acids. Trimming removed 6 bases at V and 3 bases at J, with 12 bases between. Germline-derived CDR1 and CDR2 are SQVTM and ANQGSEA.

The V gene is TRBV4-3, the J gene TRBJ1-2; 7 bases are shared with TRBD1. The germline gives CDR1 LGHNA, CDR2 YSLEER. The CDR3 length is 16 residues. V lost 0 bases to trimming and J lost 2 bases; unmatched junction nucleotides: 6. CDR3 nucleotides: TGCGCCAGCAGCCAAGATCGGGGACAGCCAAACTATGGCTACACCTTC. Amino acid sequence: CASSQDRGQPNYGYTF.

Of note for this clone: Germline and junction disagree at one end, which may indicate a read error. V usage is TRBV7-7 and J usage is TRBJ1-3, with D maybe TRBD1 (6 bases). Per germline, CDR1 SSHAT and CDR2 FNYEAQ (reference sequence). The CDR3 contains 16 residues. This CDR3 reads CASSVRDMSSGNTIYF. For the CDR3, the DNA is TGTGCTAGCAGCGTCCGGGACATGAGCTCTGGAAACACCATATATTTT.

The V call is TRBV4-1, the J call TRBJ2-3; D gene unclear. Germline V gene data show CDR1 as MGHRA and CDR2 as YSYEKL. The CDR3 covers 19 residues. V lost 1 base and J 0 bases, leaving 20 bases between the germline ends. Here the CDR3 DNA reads TGCGCCAGCAGCCAAGGTCGTCCTGGTGTCCGTACTAGCACAGATACGCAGTATTTT. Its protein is CASSQGRPGVRTSTDTQYF.

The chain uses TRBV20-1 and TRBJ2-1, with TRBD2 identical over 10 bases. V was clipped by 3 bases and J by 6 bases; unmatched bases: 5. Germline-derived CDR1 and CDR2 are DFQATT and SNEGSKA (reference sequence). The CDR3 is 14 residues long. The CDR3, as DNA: TGCAGTGCTAGTAAGGCTAGCGGGAGCAATGAGCAGTTCTTC. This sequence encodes CSASKASGSNEQFF.

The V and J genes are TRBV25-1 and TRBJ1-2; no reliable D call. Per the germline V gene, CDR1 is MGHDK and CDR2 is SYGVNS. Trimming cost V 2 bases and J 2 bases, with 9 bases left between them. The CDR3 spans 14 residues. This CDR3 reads CASSEGPQNYGYTF. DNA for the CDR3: TGTGCCAGCAGTGAAGGCCCCCAAAACTATGGCTACACCTTC.

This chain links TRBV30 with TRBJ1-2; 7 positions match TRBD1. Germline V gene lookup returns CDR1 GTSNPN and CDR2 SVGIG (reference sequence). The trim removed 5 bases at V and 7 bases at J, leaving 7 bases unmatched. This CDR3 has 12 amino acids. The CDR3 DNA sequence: TGTGCCTGGGACAGGGAGACGCGTGGCTACACCTTC. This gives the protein CAWDRETRGYTF.

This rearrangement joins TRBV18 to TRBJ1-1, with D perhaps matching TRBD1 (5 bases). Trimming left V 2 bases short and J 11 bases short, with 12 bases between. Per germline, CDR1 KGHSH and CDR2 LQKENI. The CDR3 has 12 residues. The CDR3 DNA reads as TGTGCCAGCTCACCAGGGGGTTGGTGGGCTTTCTTT. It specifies CASSPGGWWAFF.